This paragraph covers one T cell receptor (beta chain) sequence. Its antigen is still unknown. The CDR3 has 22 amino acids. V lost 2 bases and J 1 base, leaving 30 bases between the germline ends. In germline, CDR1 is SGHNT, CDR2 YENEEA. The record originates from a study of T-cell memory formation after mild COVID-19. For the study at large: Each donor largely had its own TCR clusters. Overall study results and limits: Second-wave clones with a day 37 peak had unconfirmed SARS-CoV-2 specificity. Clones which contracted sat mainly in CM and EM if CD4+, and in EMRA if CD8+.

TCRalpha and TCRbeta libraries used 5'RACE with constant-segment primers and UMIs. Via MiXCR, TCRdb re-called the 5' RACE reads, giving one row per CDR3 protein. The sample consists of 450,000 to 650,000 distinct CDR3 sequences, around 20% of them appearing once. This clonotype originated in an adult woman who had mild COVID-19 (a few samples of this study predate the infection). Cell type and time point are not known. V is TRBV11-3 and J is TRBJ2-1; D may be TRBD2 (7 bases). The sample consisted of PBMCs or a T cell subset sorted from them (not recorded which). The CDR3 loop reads CASSLSRWDAREVDRSYNEQFF. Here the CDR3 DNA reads TGTGCCAGCAGCTTAAGTCGATGGGACGCCCGGGAGGTCGACAGGTCCTACAATGAGCAGTTCTTC.